These T cell receptor beta chains were read from a single sample in a study of regulatory T cells in long-lasting Graves disease. TCRdb re-called the multiplex PCR reads through MiXCR, storing one row per CDR3 protein. The sample holds about 470,000 distinct CDR3 sequences, roughly 20% seen once. The starting material was peripheral blood mononuclear cells (PBMCs), obtained when the disease was refractory, from a patient treated with antithyroid drugs. The receptors derive from a female donor with Graves disease. Each CDR3 is given with its conserved first and last residue. Each record gives: V gene, J gene, CDR3 protein.

v_gene: TRBV27
j_gene: TRBJ2-3
CDR3aa: CASSWRVLGTQYF

v_gene: TRBV29-1
j_gene: TRBJ1-2
CDR3aa: CSSGSLGYGYTF

v_gene: TRBV12-3/TRBV12-4
j_gene: TRBJ2-7
CDR3aa: CASRLASYEQYF

v_gene: TRBV12-3/TRBV12-4
j_gene: TRBJ2-3
CDR3aa: CASRAGTSTFSDTQYF

v_gene: TRBV30
j_gene: TRBJ2-7
CDR3aa: CAWSVGDYEQYF

v_gene: TRBV28
j_gene: TRBJ2-7
CDR3aa: CASSTPGLGSYEQYF

v_gene: TRBV9
j_gene: TRBJ2-2
CDR3aa: CASTKAPTETGELFF

v_gene: TRBV14
j_gene: TRBJ1-2
CDR3aa: CASSQPGQLSDYGYTF

v_gene: TRBV20-1
j_gene: TRBJ1-4
CDR3aa: CSARDPGRAYEKLFF

v_gene: TRBV27
j_gene: TRBJ2-1
CDR3aa: CASLPGTGYYREQFF

v_gene: TRBV7-9
j_gene: TRBJ2-5
CDR3aa: CASSFISYQETQYF

v_gene: TRBV3-1
j_gene: TRBJ2-2
CDR3aa: CASSSQEAGVSPGELFF

v_gene: TRBV6-1
j_gene: TRBJ1-2
CDR3aa: CASSLQGGYGYTF

v_gene: TRBV5-1
j_gene: TRBJ2-6
CDR3aa: CASSFSSSGANVLTF

v_gene: TRBV28
j_gene: TRBJ1-2
CDR3aa: CASSPLFLSGETNYGYTF

v_gene: TRBV5-1
j_gene: TRBJ1-1
CDR3aa: CASSLEGLQGEAFF

v_gene: TRBV25-1
j_gene: TRBJ1-4
CDR3aa: CASSEYLQGYSEKLFF

v_gene: TRBV29-1
j_gene: TRBJ2-7
CDR3aa: CSVVSGNTYEQYF

v_gene: TRBV30
j_gene: TRBJ1-2
CDR3aa: CARKTSNYGYTF

v_gene: TRBV7-9
j_gene: TRBJ2-1
CDR3aa: CASSSPGTSGMSSYNEQFF

v_gene: TRBV6-1
j_gene: TRBJ2-7
CDR3aa: CASSRGEGLPGLYEQYF

v_gene: TRBV30
j_gene: TRBJ2-7
CDR3aa: CAWSSGTGLYEQYF

v_gene: TRBV29-1
j_gene: TRBJ1-5
CDR3aa: CSQEPQHF

v_gene: TRBV7-8
j_gene: TRBJ2-7
CDR3aa: CASSPWGADEQYF

v_gene: TRBV12-3/TRBV12-4
j_gene: TRBJ2-2
CDR3aa: CASSAGGPGELFF

v_gene: TRBV12-3/TRBV12-4
j_gene: TRBJ1-1
CDR3aa: CASSAQGGTEAFF

v_gene: TRBV12-3/TRBV12-4
j_gene: TRBJ1-6
CDR3aa: CASSLQSSYNSPLHF

v_gene: TRBV5-4
j_gene: TRBJ2-5
CDR3aa: CASSWIGETQYF

v_gene: TRBV3-1
j_gene: TRBJ1-1
CDR3aa: CASSQAWDLGSRTEAFF

v_gene: TRBV5-5
j_gene: TRBJ1-1
CDR3aa: CASLQGATNTEAFF

v_gene: TRBV2
j_gene: TRBJ1-3
CDR3aa: CASRLTGVSGNTIYF

v_gene: TRBV5-1
j_gene: TRBJ1-6
CDR3aa: CASSFGQTASPLHF

v_gene: TRBV27
j_gene: TRBJ1-1
CDR3aa: CASSVGGFTEAFF

v_gene: TRBV28
j_gene: TRBJ2-1
CDR3aa: CASSSLTSVSYNEQFF

v_gene: TRBV6-5
j_gene: TRBJ2-7
CDR3aa: CASSLSLAGAPPEQYF

v_gene: TRBV24-1
j_gene: TRBJ2-5
CDR3aa: CATSDPDRAFETQYF

v_gene: TRBV25-1
j_gene: TRBJ1-6
CDR3aa: CASNPAGRWNSPLHF

v_gene: TRBV27
j_gene: TRBJ2-2
CDR3aa: CASSYRGSTGELFF

v_gene: TRBV5-6
j_gene: TRBJ1-6
CDR3aa: CASSWGTTPLHF

v_gene: TRBV15
j_gene: TRBJ2-2
CDR3aa: CATSTYGGGAGTGELFF

v_gene: TRBV4-2
j_gene: TRBJ1-2
CDR3aa: CASSQTGQGTFYGYTF

v_gene: TRBV20-1
j_gene: TRBJ2-5
CDR3aa: CSARRETQYF

v_gene: TRBV6-4
j_gene: TRBJ2-1
CDR3aa: CASSYSGRFLNEQFF

v_gene: TRBV29-1
j_gene: TRBJ2-2
CDR3aa: CSALASTGELFF

v_gene: TRBV6-1
j_gene: TRBJ2-4
CDR3aa: CAIMGQDKNIQYF

v_gene: TRBV11-2
j_gene: TRBJ2-7
CDR3aa: CASSSPFGSYEQYF

v_gene: TRBV20-1
j_gene: TRBJ1-2
CDR3aa: CSARDHSNYGYTF

v_gene: TRBV7-2
j_gene: TRBJ2-7
CDR3aa: CASSPRGGTGEDEQYF

v_gene: TRBV6-2/TRBV6-3
j_gene: TRBJ1-5
CDR3aa: CASSSDSTYQPQHF

v_gene: TRBV5-1
j_gene: TRBJ1-5
CDR3aa: CASSRTGGEQPQHF